This T cell receptor beta chain was retrieved from a study of spatial heterogeneity in lung cancer. Many counts were recorded for this clonotype. The time point is: sample taken at primary tumor resection. Whole RNA from tumor, nontumor lung or frozen PBMC was sequenced unsorted. The J segment lost 6 bases and the V segment lost 0 bases, leaving 10 bases of the junction unmatched. The CDR3 consists of 18 residues. CDR1 and CDR2 from the germline V gene are SNHLY and FYNNEI. TCRdb re-analysed the 5' RACE reads in MiXCR, keeping a single row per CDR3 protein. The sample contains about 44,000 distinct CDR3 sequences, approximately 13% of which appear only once.

The TCR comes from a male donor with early-stage non-small cell lung cancer. The genes are TRBV2 and TRBJ2-1; 11 nucleotides agree with TRBD1. This specimen consisted of PBMCs, obtained at surgery. The CDR3 bases are TGTGCCAGCAGTGAAGCGGAATTCCGCGGGACAGGGGGCAATGAGCAGTTCTTC. Translation: CASSEAEFRGTGGNEQFF. The complete variable domain, with remaining parts taken from reference TRBV2 and TRBJ2-1, reads EPEVTQTPSHQVTQMGQEVILRCVPISNHLYFYWYRQILGQKVEFLVSFYNNEISEKSEIFDDQFSVERPDGSNFTLKIRSTKLEDSAMYFCASSEAEFRGTGGNEQFFGPGTRLTVL.